This entry concerns a single TCR beta chain. In its sample, this clone was seen a few times. Its antigen is unknown. No base qualities exist here, and no much larger clone lies one base off it. The data originate from a study of cytomegalovirus exposure and HLA in healthy donors (dated by TCRdb to 2017 to 2019). Concerning the study at large: According to an earlier analysis of a few hundred of the donors, 150 million to 200 million T cells yielded some 110 million unique TCR beta sequences and roughly 280 Gb of sequence data. Donor age, sex, ethnicity and CMV serostatus were compiled alongside the repertoire data. A separate validation cohort of approximately 130 different subjects was used in addition to the roughly 670-subject first cohort. A later genetic analysis used genome-wide SNP genotypes for 398 of the 666 donors, treating that subset as a discovery cohort. Every repertoire in the discovery cohort had been generated on one and the same sequencing platform. In a later analysis, previously published TCR beta repertoires from 600 to 850 donors were re-analyzed and high-resolution HLA genotyping was added so that TCR occurrence patterns could be studied. Both class I and class II loci were covered by HLA typing, at four-digit resolution. Several DR-DQ haplotypes were handled as single units for association and clustering because linkage in the cohort was strong. The study profiled the T cell repertoires of under 850 subjects by immunosequencing and related them to cytomegalovirus serostatus. About 280 gigabases of sequencing data and around 88 million unique TCR sequences made up an early release that covered several hundred HLA-typed donors. Typing coverage differed by locus: A, B, C, DRB1 and DQB1 were typed in about 620-640 donors, DQA1 in about 500, DPA1 in 600 to 610, and DPB1 in approximately 450. Among some 400 genotyped donors of the cohort, an average of around 240,000 unique TCR beta nucleotide sequences was sequenced per donor, of which 15% to 20% were non-productive. Of the approximately 400 genotyped donors, 65% to 90% fell in the genetic ancestry cluster associated with self-reported Caucasian donors. Rather than using new phenotypic data, the later analysis identified candidate immune exposures from TCR beta sequences and from how often those sequences occurred across donors. To predict cytomegalovirus infection status, the study brought together high-throughput TCR immunosequencing, statistical association of individual TCRs with disease status, and machine learning. The aim of the study was to test whether cataloging public T cell receptors could identify signatures of past pathogen exposure. An earlier analysis of approximately 500 of the donors applied high-throughput TCR beta sequencing to assess whether each TCR beta V gene segment acted as functional or pseudogenic. Points the paper makes about the study in general: In the study, approximately 160 TCR beta chains were listed as associated with cytomegalovirus. In a later analysis, around 17,000 TCR beta sequences were associated with specific HLA alleles at a false discovery rate of 0.05. An earlier analysis of approximately 590 of the donors showed that most TCR beta V segments appeared in productive rearrangements either about 90% or about 30% of the time, which broadly matched IMGT annotations. In a later analysis, HLA-associated TCR beta chains were found to be more clonally expanded and to have lower generation probabilities than equally common non-associated chains. Cytomegalovirus status was reported to be diagnosed by the classifier with high specificity and sensitivity in both the original and validation cohorts. Most TCR sequences were observed very rarely across donors, whereas some public TCRs were present in many individuals. A further reported finding was that TCR beta sequences accurately predicted the HLA-A and HLA-B alleles for most subjects in the first cohort. Several of the top co-occurrence clusters appeared to be linked to parvovirus B19, influenza, CMV and Epstein-Barr virus, according to a later analysis. Because some donors lacked HLA typing at each locus, the association tests relied only on the typed subset. Three of the identified cytomegalovirus-associated TCR beta chains were confirmed in vitro to be specific for cytomegalovirus antigens. Immune exposure information for the cohort was limited to CMV serostatus. Linkage disequilibrium might explain the correlated functional status among segregating V segments, but an unknown experimental factor could not be ruled out. The authors suggested that the approach could potentially be extended to other disease states and immunological phenotypes. In a later genetic analysis, fewer N-insertions in productive TCRs were reported among donors in an Asian-associated ancestry cluster than the approximately 710-donor mean. A later genetic analysis associated a missense DCLRE1C variant with V-gene and J-gene trimming of TCR beta chains, and an independent cohort replicated the association. Because counts were too low, roughly 16 rarely observed V segments, including chromosome 9 orphons, were excluded from the earlier analysis of around 590 of the donors. Some IMGT-functional V segments, including TRBV6-2 and TRBV6-3, could not be told apart with the 87-base-pair reads, so those segments were excluded. Sequencing depth was assumed to be roughly uniform across donors in the presence/absence analyses, though that assumption may not hold. In a later analysis, TCR association rates were found to vary across HLA loci, with the most associated TCRs seen for DRB1 alleles and the fewest for HLA-C alleles. A cluster of highly shared sequence variants was judged likely to represent a technical artifact of the sequencing pipeline. Strong co-occurrence of HLA alleles, especially DR and DQ, made assigning TCR associations to individual alleles difficult. Most CMV-associated TCR beta chains appeared to be HLA-restricted in a later analysis, and the HLA associations seemed to be driven largely by CMV exposure. This cohort had only TCR beta chains sequenced, and the lack of alpha or paired-chain data limited which features could be detected.

From the germline V gene (reference sequence), CDR1 is MNHEY and CDR2 is SMNVEV. The CDR3, cysteine through phenylalanine, is 13 amino acids long. Only the CDR3 portion is preserved as DNA: 39 bases, with reading frame beginning at the first base. V lost 5 bases and J lost 2 bases; the stretch between them is 9 bases long. The library was made by the immunoSEQ multiplex PCR assay. For the multiplex PCR, a mixture combining 60 forward primers for TCR Vbeta segments and 13 reverse primers for TCR Jbeta segments was used. The CDR3 region of rearranged TCR beta genes was amplified from genomic DNA with a multiplex PCR assay. On the Illumina HiSeq System, the amplified TCR beta libraries were sequenced as 87-base-pair reads. As for the authors' bioinformatics: A later analysis counted approximately 84 million unique TCR beta chains across the 666 repertoires, and some 11 million of these chains were shared by at least two donors. To remove PCR and sequencing errors, raw reads were error-corrected and collapsed into unique sequences using a nearest-neighbor algorithm that merged closely related sequences. Alignment of CDR3 sequences to IMGT reference sequences was used to assign V, D and J gene segments. For a sequence to be retained, a match of at least six nucleotides was required to both a V gene segment and a J gene segment. Rearrangements were classified as productive when the CDR3 lacked stop codons and remained in frame with V and J, and all other rearrangements were classified as non-productive. Following IMGT convention, CDR3 was defined as the stretch from the second conserved V-encoded cysteine up to the conserved J-encoded phenylalanine. The earlier analysis of about 590 of the donors excluded sequences that lacked an unambiguous match to a single V gene segment. An earlier analysis of fewer than 650 of the donors classified V segments as functional when productive rearrangements were above 56.7% and as segregating when the standard deviation between donors was above 5%. A statistical classification framework was built to diagnose cytomegalovirus status from the catalog of TCR beta chain sequences. In a later analysis, TCR nucleotide sequences were compared against IMGT/GENE-DB human TR gene sequences so that V and J genes could be assigned. In a later analysis, CDR3 sequences and most-parsimonious VDJ recombination scenarios were assigned using the TCRdist pipeline. In a later analysis, every TCR beta chain was defined by the combination of its CDR3 amino acid sequence and its V-gene family, and reads without a unique V-gene family were dropped. As a way to deal with suspected cross-contamination and a sequencing artifact, a later analysis dropped roughly 600 nucleotide sequences that were highly shared and had low generation probability. In a later analysis, a clonal expansion index for each public chain was calculated from normalized within-repertoire ranks of inferred template counts. Generation probabilities in a later analysis came from a VDJ recombination model fitted to out-of-frame rearrangements, and those results were checked against IGoR. Hypergeometric tests were used in a later analysis to score TCR-TCR, TCR-HLA and TCR-CMV co-occurrence, with a repertoire-size bias correction applied to the TCR pairs. To estimate false discovery rates, a later analysis permuted the HLA or CMV assignments 20 times. A later analysis grouped co-occurring TCRs with DBSCAN, adding TCRdist sequence similarity when clustering within HLA-allele-positive subsets. Repertoires with fewer than 30,000 or more than 120,000 public chains, plus five repertoires with anomalous nucleotide sharing, were excluded from co-occurrence clustering. TCRdb carries this immuneACCESS record with in-frame sequences only. Its versions omit some clonotypes, under half of them owing to an unresolved V gene in the studies checked, with the rest unexplained. V, J and clone size are taken as reported in that table, and D and trimming were inferred from the DNA itself. The sample has 55,000 to 80,000 clones on record, about 75% of them singletons. The top ten clones comprise roughly 7.4% of the sample.

The cohort was made up of 650 to 700 healthy bone marrow donors. All cohort members were sampled while nominally healthy, although unrecorded immune exposures were likely present. The donor was CMV seropositive and belonged to the group of 250 to 350 seropositive cohort members. A peripheral blood sample was provided by each donor, and peripheral blood mononuclear cells were used for TCR beta sequencing. The Qiagen DNeasy Blood Extraction Kit was used to extract genomic DNA from the blood cell samples. The receptor chain draws on TRBV27 and TRBJ1-1; too little of a D gene remains to name it. The sample was PBMCs. The TCR comes from a woman in her 30s in good health and CMV-seropositive. The CDR3: CASSRGRNTEAFF. The sequenced DNA: TGTGCCAGCAGTCGGGGTCGCAACACTGAAGCTTTCTTT.